This TCR beta chain was identified during a study of shared clonotypes between healthy human individuals. Study summary: Three CD4 naive, three CD4 memory, two CD8 naive and one CD8 memory plate were used per donor.

The assay was immunoSEQ multiplex PCR, and TCRdb's table has in-frame clones only and misses some. The profile covers millions of clones, with about 95% appearing a single time and about 1.1% taken by the ten largest. General study points: With few donors, the genetic and exposure-history diversity represented was limited. Only blood samples were collected, and tissue repertoires likely differ.

Germline CDR1 SGHNT, CDR2 YYREEE (reference sequence). This CDR3 region has 14 residues. Trimming pared 4 bases from V and 5 bases from J, leaving 15 bases between. Notes on this clone: The antigen remains unidentified.

CD45RO-negative, CCR7-positively selected cells formed the naive CD8 fraction, excluding terminally differentiated effector memory CD45RA+ cells. Caucasian adults residing in Nashville, Tennessee made up all the donors. This sequence originates from a man in his late teens or twenties in good health. The sequencing input was naive CD8+ T cells sorted from blood. J is TRBJ2-5 and V is TRBV5-4, with D perhaps TRBD1 or TRBD2 (6 bases each). CDR3 bases: TGTGCCAGCAGCCCGGAGGGGGGAATGGAGACCCAGTACTTC. It is translated as CASSPEGGMETQYF.